This T cell receptor beta chain emerged from a study of a mutant IDH1 vaccine in newly diagnosed glioma. The overall study: Eight vaccine injections were given to patients in weeks 1, 3, 5, 7, 11, 15, 19 and 23. Before enrollment, the patients had been treated with radiotherapy alone, temozolomide alone, or both together. Most of them had received both.

Libraries were prepared by immunoSEQ multiplex PCR; TCRdb keeps only in-frame clonotypes and omits some of them. The sample yields 35,000 to 45,000 clones, roughly nine tenths seen once. Time point specified: week 5, during vaccination. Each vaccine dose was 300 ug of mutant IDH1 20-mer peptide, with topical imiquimod. Comment on this clone: Its matching antigen is unknown.

The CDR3 spans 17 residues. With 0 bases removed from V and 6 bases from J, the gap between germline ends came to 20 bases. CDR1 and CDR2 from the germline V gene are LGHNA and YNFKEQ. The input for sequencing was PBMCs, taken from a glioma patient whose treatment included an IDH1 peptide vaccine. This sequence joins TRBV4-2 and TRBJ1-1; no firm D call. This TCR was sampled from a man aged 45 to 65 with glioma. Here the CDR3 reads CASSQDLGRTGRSEAFF. CDR3 coding DNA: TGTGCCAGCAGCCAAGATCTTGGGAGGACCGGGCGTTCTGAAGCTTTCTTT.